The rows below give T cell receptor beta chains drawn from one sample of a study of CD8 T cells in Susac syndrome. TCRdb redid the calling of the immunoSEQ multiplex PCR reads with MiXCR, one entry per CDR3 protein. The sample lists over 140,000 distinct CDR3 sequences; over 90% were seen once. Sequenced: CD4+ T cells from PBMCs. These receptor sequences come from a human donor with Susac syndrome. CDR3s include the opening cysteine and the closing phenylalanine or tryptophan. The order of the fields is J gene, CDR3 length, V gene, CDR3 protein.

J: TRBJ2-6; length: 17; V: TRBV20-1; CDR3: CSARAGTGRTGANVLTF
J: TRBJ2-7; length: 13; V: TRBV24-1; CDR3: CATRGDNNYEQYF
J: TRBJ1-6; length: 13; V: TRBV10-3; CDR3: CAITRVPDSPLHF
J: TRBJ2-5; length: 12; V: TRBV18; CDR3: CASTVGGETQYF
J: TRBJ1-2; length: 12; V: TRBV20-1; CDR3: CSARGWGYGYTF
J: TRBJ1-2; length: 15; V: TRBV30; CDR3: CAWRDRHSGNYGYTF
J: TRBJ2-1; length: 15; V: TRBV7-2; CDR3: CASSLGRLATNEQFF
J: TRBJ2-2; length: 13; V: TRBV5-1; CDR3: CASSLDGFGELFF
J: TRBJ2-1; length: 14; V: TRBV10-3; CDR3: CAISDHKKANEQFF
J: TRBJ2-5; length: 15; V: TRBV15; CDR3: CATSLRGTSAETQYF